This entry concerns a single T cell receptor (beta chain). In the original analysis: Reference gene primer amplification gave estimated nucleated cell counts. The table came from immunoSEQ multiplex PCR; TCRdb's copy has only in-frame clones and leaves some out. V, J and clone size are taken as reported in that table, and D and trimming were inferred from the DNA itself. The profile shows 150,000 to 200,000 clones, approximately 80% of them singletons. V lost 4 bases, J lost 1 base, and 7 bases stayed unmatched. Germline V lookup: CDR1 SGHNT, CDR2 YYREEE (reference sequence). The CDR3 consists of 15 residues. This entry comes from a study of blood T cell repertoires in COVID-19. Across the study: Samples representing acute and convalescent COVID-19 were sourced from the United States, Italy and Spain.

This receptor was taken from a woman older than 75 with active or convalescent COVID-19. Sequenced material: peripheral blood. This sequence joins TRBV5-4 and TRBJ2-7, with 8 bases identical to TRBD1. The CDR3 nucleotides read TGTGCCAGCAGCCTGGGCCGGGACAGGTCCTACGAGCAGTACTTC. This gives the protein CASSLGRDRSYEQYF.